What follows are 28 T cell receptor beta chains derived from one specimen sequenced in a study of response to subunit inactivated influenza vaccine. One entry per CDR3 protein, called by TCRdb with MiXCR from the RT-PCR reads. The data show about half a million distinct CDR3 sequences, around 9.9% seen once. This specimen was PBMCs from blood, taken around seven weeks after vaccination. These TCRs come from a middle-aged man who received an inactivated influenza vaccine.

This clonotype has ten or more counts. The V gene is TRBV12-3 or TRBV12-4, the J gene TRBJ1-1; D unresolved. V lost 3 bases and J lost 8, with 7 bases in between. The CDR3 consists of 11 residues. CDR3 sequence reads: CASSFSSEAFF. As DNA, the CDR3 is TGTGCCAGCAGTTTCAGCAGCGAAGCTTTCTTT.

This clonotype occurred a few times. The gene calls are TRBV10-3 and TRBJ2-7; the D gene is possibly TRBD1 (5 bases). Germline V lookup: CDR1 ENHRY, CDR2 SYGVKD. The CDR3 is made up of 14 amino acids. V was pared by 4 bases and J by 2 bases, with 12 bases between. In DNA, the CDR3 is TGTGCCATCAGTGGTCAGGGTCTGCCCTACGAGCAGTACTTC. Its translation is CAISGQGLPYEQYF.

This clonotype was picked up many times. The chain is built from TRBV5-1 and TRBJ2-1; 7 nucleotides line up with TRBD1. Germline trimming cut 5 bases from V and 3 bases from J; bases unmatched to any gene: 2. Germline-derived CDR1 and CDR2 are SGHRS and YFSETQ. CDR3 length equals 13 residues. In DNA form, the CDR3 reads TGCGCCAGCAGTTGGGACAGCTACAATGAGCAGTTCTTC. As protein: CASSWDSYNEQFF.

The table lists this clonotype with a few counts. The CDR3 DNA reads as TGTGCCAGCAGCTTGGAGACTAGCGGGGGGTTGACCCAGTACTTC. Protein product: CASSLETSGGLTQYF. J is TRBJ2-5 and V is TRBV5-5, with 13 bases aligning to TRBD2. The CDR3 is made up of 15 amino acids. CDR1 is SGHKS and CDR2 is YYEKEE in the germline V gene (reference sequence). The junction had 3 bases not matched to a gene; V was cut back by 0 bases and J by 7 bases.

This clonotype has at least ten counts. One junction end disagrees with the germline gene, perhaps due to a read error. The CDR3 bases are TGCGCCAGCAGCTTGGGACTAGCGGTATCCTACGAGCAGTACTTC. The encoded protein is CASSLGLAVSYEQYF. The chain recombines TRBV9 with TRBJ2-7; TRBD2 matches 11 bases. The CDR3 runs to 15 residues. CDR1 and CDR2 (germline): SGDLS, YYNGEE.

The chain uses TRBV25-1 and TRBJ2-2; D not certain. This CDR3 region has 14 residues. The V and J ends lost 0 bases and 7 bases respectively, with 9 bases between them. The germline V gene encodes CDR1 MGHDK and CDR2 SYGVNS. The CDR3 loop is CASSEYRPSGELFF. The CDR3, as DNA: TGTGCCAGCAGTGAATATCGGCCCAGCGGGGAGCTGTTTTTT. Complete variable domain (other parts from reference TRBV25-1 and TRBJ2-2): EADIYQTPRYLVIGTGKKITLECSQTMGHDKMYWYQQDPGMELHLIHYSYGVNSTEKGDLSSESTVSRIRTEHFPLTLESARPSHTSQYLCASSEYRPSGELFFGEGSRLTVL.

This clonotype was detected only a few times. This sequence joins TRBV29-1 and TRBJ2-5; D remains ambiguous. V was shortened by 3 bases and J by 5 bases, with 10 bases between the two germline ends. CDR1 and CDR2 from the germline V gene are SQVTM and ANQGSEA. The CDR3 is 12 amino acids. As DNA, the CDR3 is TGCAGCGTTGACACCACTTTGGAGACCCAGTACTTC. It translates to CSVDTTLETQYF. Full variable domain (rest looked up from reference TRBV29-1 and TRBJ2-5): SAVISQKPSRDICQRGTSLTIQCQVDSQVTMMFWYRQQPGQSLTLIATANQGSEATYESGFVIDKFPISRPNLTFSTLTVSNMSPEDSSIYLCSVDTTLETQYFGPGTRLLVL.

The V gene is TRBV18, the J gene TRBJ2-7; a possible D gene is TRBD1 (6 bases). Germline-derived CDR1 and CDR2 are KGHSH and LQKENI. Between the trimmed V and J ends, which lost 3 bases and 0 bases, there was a span of 12 bases. This CDR3 spans 15 amino acids. CDR3 nucleotides: TGTGCCAGCTCACCTTGGGACACCTCCTCCTACGAGCAGTACTTC. It translates to CASSPWDTSSYEQYF.

This clonotype was seen a handful of times. The chain is built from TRBV20-1 and TRBJ2-1; 8 bases map to TRBD1. CDR1 and CDR2 (germline): DFQATT, SNEGSKA (reference sequence). With V trimmed by 4 bases and J by 6 bases, 5 bases remained unmatched. The length of the CDR3 is 13 residues. CDR3 in DNA: TGCAGTGCTATCCGGGACAGGTTCAATGAGCAGTTCTTC. Amino acids: CSAIRDRFNEQFF.

The chain has TRBV5-1 and TRBJ2-2, with 13 bases matching TRBD2. Germline CDR1 SGHRS, CDR2 YFSETQ. V was pared by 4 bases and J by 6 bases, with 6 bases of the junction left unmatched. This CDR3 has 16 residues. CDR3 DNA sequence: TGCGCCAGCAGCACGGGACTAGCGGGAATCGCCGGGGAGCTGTTTTTT. Translated: CASSTGLAGIAGELFF.

This clonotype was recorded at least ten times. The chain carries TRBV5-1 and TRBJ2-7; the D gene is possibly TRBD1 (6 bases). V gave up 3 bases and J gave up 1 base, with 17 bases separating them. Germline CDR1 and CDR2: SGHRS and YFSETQ. There are 16 residues in the CDR3. The CDR3, as DNA: TGCGCCAGCAGCTCCCTACCTCAGACAGGATCCTACGAGCAGTACTTC. Its translation is CASSSLPQTGSYEQYF.

This clonotype was seen more than once but under ten times. The rearrangement joins TRBV6-1 to TRBJ1-1; maybe TRBD1 (6 bases). Trimming pared 7 bases from V and 7 bases from J, leaving 16 bases between. CDR3 length: 13 amino acids. The germline gives CDR1 MNHNS, CDR2 SASEGT. CDR3 sequence: CASTKKGGVEAFF. The DNA of the CDR3 is TGTGCCAGCACCAAAAAGGGGGGAGTTGAAGCTTTCTTT.

This clonotype has more than one count but fewer than ten. The rearrangement joins TRBV7-2 to TRBJ2-3; D unresolved. This CDR3 region has 17 residues. Germline V gives CDR1 SGHTA, CDR2 FQGNSA. Trimming stripped 0 bases from V and 0 bases from J, with 13 bases between. Here the CDR3 DNA reads TGTGCCAGCAGCTTAGCGATTGTCGCCGTCAGCACAGATACGCAGTATTTT. It specifies CASSLAIVAVSTDTQYF.

This sequence joins TRBV7-2 and TRBJ1-2; possibly TRBD1 for D (6 bases). The CDR3 consists of 15 residues. The V end was cut by 5 bases, the J end by 0 bases, with 13 bases between. The germline gives CDR1 SGHTA, CDR2 FQGNSA. As DNA, the CDR3 is TGTGCCAGCAGCCCCGGACAGACTCCTAACTATGGCTACACCTTC. Protein product: CASSPGQTPNYGYTF.

The chain couples TRBV7-9 to TRBJ2-1; 8 bases are a match to TRBD2. V was clipped by 7 bases and J by 9 bases; unmatched bases: 8. Germline V gives CDR1 SEHNR, CDR2 FQNEAQ (reference sequence). This CDR3 has 13 residues. The CDR3 nucleotides are TGTGCCAGCACCACCCAAGCGGGAGTTGAGCAGTTCTTC. Its translation: CASTTQAGVEQFF.

This chain connects TRBV15 to TRBJ2-4; 7 bases fit TRBD2. The CDR3 totals 22 residues. J lost 0 bases, V lost 5 bases, and 25 bases had no gene match. CDR1 LNHNV and CDR2 YYDKDF come from the germline V gene (reference sequence). The CDR3 coding sequence is TGTGCCACCAGCTCCCACGGATCATCAGGACAAGCGGGATCCTCAGCCAAAAACATTCAGTACTTC. Its protein product is CATSSHGSSGQAGSSAKNIQYF.

This clonotype was seen repeatedly, ten times or more. This chain joins TRBV12-3 or TRBV12-4 and TRBJ2-5, with D possibly matching TRBD1 (6 bases). This CDR3 is built from 13 residues. Trimming removed 1 base from V and 5 bases from J, with 8 bases in between. The CDR3 loop reads CASSLGTGETQYF. In nucleotides, the CDR3 is TGTGCCAGCAGTTTAGGAACAGGGGAGACCCAGTACTTC.

This clonotype was recorded at least ten times. This sequence joins TRBV29-1 and TRBJ2-3; no clear D. The CDR3 spans 11 residues. Germline V gene data show CDR1 as SQVTM and CDR2 as ANQGSEA. V was cut by 5 bases and J by 0 bases, with 3 bases left in between. The CDR3 nucleotides read TGCAGCGTTCGGAGCACAGATACGCAGTATTTT. Translated: CSVRSTDTQYF.

This clonotype was observed at least ten times. This rearrangement joins TRBV6-5 to TRBJ2-2, with D possibly TRBD1 on 5 matching bases. Germline CDR1 and CDR2: MNHEY and SVGAGI. Between the trimmed V and J ends, which lost 4 bases and 1 base, there was a span of 10 bases. The CDR3 spans 15 residues. The CDR3 DNA follows: TGTGCCAGCAGTTGGGGCCGGTTGAACACCGGGGAGCTGTTTTTT. Protein product: CASSWGRLNTGELFF.

The chain has TRBV12-3 or TRBV12-4 and TRBJ2-3; 10 bases fit TRBD1. This CDR3 comprises 17 residues. Losses at the gene ends were 7 bases for V and 2 bases for J; bases not matched to a gene: 12. The CDR3 bases are TGTGCCAGCACCAAATTGTGGGACAGGGGTCACACAGATACGCAGTATTTT. This encodes CASTKLWDRGHTDTQYF.

This clonotype was detected a few times. This rearrangement joins TRBV10-3 to TRBJ1-2; no clear D gene. Trimming pared 2 bases from V and 0 bases from J, leaving 4 bases between. CDR1 is ENHRY, CDR2 SYGVKD, per germline. The CDR3 has 13 residues. The DNA of the CDR3 is TGTGCCATCAGTGAGACAGCTAACTATGGCTACACCTTC. Its protein is CAISETANYGYTF.

The chain employs TRBV12-3 or TRBV12-4 and TRBJ2-1; 7 positions agree with TRBD2. The CDR3 is 16 amino acids. J gave up 6 bases and V 3 bases, and 11 bases lay outside the gene matches. The CDR3 loop is CASSFSGGRALNEQFF. In DNA, the CDR3 is TGTGCCAGCAGTTTTTCAGGTGGGAGGGCCCTCAATGAGCAGTTCTTC.

The rearrangement uses TRBV5-1 and TRBJ2-3; 7 bases are a match to TRBD1. This CDR3 is 15 amino acids long. CDR1 is SGHRS, CDR2 YFSETQ, per germline. V was pared by 5 bases and J by 7 bases, with 13 bases of the junction left unmatched. CDR3 loop: CASSKTGSLGYTQYF. The CDR3 nucleotides read TGCGCCAGCAGTAAGACAGGGTCTCTCGGTTATACGCAGTATTTT. The full variable domain, its missing parts supplied by reference TRBV5-1 and TRBJ2-3, is KAGVTQTPRYLIKTRGQQVTLSCSPISGHRSVSWYQQTPGQGLQFLFEYFSETQRNKGNFPGRFSGRQFSNSRSEMNVSTLELGDSALYLCASSKTGSLGYTQYFGPGTRLTVL.

The chain uses TRBV5-1 and TRBJ2-1, with D tentatively TRBD1 or TRBD2 (6 bases each). V lost 1 base and J lost 0, with 26 bases in between. Germline CDR1 is SGHRS and CDR2 is YFSETQ. CDR3 length: 21 amino acids. The CDR3 here is CASSLWPGATGVPSSYNEQFF. The CDR3 DNA reads TGCGCCAGCAGCTTGTGGCCGGGGGCCACGGGGGTCCCTAGCTCCTACAATGAGCAGTTCTTC.

The sample holds a few counts of this clonotype. This CDR3 reads CASSFLPGPNNEQFF. The DNA for the CDR3 is TGTGCCAGCAGCTTCCTCCCGGGACCGAACAATGAGCAGTTCTTC. This chain links TRBV7-3 with TRBJ2-1, with D perhaps matching TRBD1 or TRBD2 (5 bases each). V was pared by 3 bases and J by 5 bases, with 14 bases between. The CDR3 has 15 amino acids. Germline V lookup: CDR1 SGHTA, CDR2 FQGTGA.

This chain joins TRBV3-1 and TRBJ2-1; D not certain. V was pared by 1 base and J by 10 bases, with 8 bases between. Germline-derived CDR1 and CDR2 are LGHDT and YNNKEL (reference sequence). This CDR3 contains 12 residues. The CDR3 loop is CASSQGPREQFF. In DNA, the CDR3 is TGTGCCAGCAGCCAAGGACCTAGAGAGCAGTTCTTC.

This sequence joins TRBV6-1 and TRBJ2-3; 9 nucleotides match TRBD2. The CDR3 has 15 residues. Germline V lookup: CDR1 MNHNS, CDR2 SASEGT. V was clipped by 3 bases and J by 2 bases; unmatched bases: 3. CDR3 in amino acids: CASSDSGRTTDTQYF. As DNA, the CDR3 is TGTGCCAGCAGTGACAGCGGGAGGACCACAGATACGCAGTATTTT.

The chain carries TRBV4-2 and TRBJ1-1; D is undetermined. Per the germline V gene, CDR1 is LGHNA and CDR2 is YNFKEQ. Trimming cost V 2 bases and J 0 bases, with 25 bases left between them. This CDR3 has 20 residues. The chain's CDR3 is CASSQNLRTATTFMNTEAFF. The CDR3 coding sequence is TGTGCCAGCAGCCAAAACCTAAGGACGGCAACTACCTTTATGAACACTGAAGCTTTCTTT.